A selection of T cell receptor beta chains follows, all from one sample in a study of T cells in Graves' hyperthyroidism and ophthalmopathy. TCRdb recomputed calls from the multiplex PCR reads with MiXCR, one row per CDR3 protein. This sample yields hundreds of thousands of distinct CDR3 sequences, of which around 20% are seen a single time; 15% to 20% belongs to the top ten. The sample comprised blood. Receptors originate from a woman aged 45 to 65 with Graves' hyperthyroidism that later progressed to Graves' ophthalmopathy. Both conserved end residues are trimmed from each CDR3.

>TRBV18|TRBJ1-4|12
ASSPRGINEKLF
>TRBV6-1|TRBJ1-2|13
ASIGRGGFNYGYT
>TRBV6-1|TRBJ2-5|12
ASRADYLQETQY
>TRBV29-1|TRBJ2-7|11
SVESGGSYEQY
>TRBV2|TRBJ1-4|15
ASSDGVMSTVGEKLF
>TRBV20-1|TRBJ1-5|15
SARNYSGTRINQPQH
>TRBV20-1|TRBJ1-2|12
SASWDRGWVGYT
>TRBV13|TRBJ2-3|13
ASSSDSLQTDTQY
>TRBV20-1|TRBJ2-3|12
SASGSRRSGTQY
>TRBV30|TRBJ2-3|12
AWSDSAMADTQY
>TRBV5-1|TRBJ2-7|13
AIPTYGTQTYEQY
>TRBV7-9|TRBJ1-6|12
ASSRDRKGAPLH
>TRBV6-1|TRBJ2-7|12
ASSEAWTLYEQY
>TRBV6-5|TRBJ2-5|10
ASSYETETQY
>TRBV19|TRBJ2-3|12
ASSKQGSPDTQY
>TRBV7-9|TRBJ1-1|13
ASSSRQGGSTEAF
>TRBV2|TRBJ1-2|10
ASSERERGYT
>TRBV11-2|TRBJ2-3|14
ASSLGGGRITDTQY
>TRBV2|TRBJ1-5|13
ASSVTTAGGQPQH
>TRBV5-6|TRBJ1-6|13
ASSLRQGGNSPLH
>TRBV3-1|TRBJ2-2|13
ASSLNRRNTGELF
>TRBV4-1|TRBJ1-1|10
ASSHLGPEAF
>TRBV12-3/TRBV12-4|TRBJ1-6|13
ASSLVETDNSPLH
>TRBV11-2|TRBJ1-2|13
ASSLEGEGDYGYT
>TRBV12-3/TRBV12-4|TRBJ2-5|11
ASRGQGGETQY
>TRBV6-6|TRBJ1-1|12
ASSYSTSVTEAF
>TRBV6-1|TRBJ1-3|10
ASRIQQNTIY
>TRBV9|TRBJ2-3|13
ASSMPTATTDTQY
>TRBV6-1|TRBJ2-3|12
ASSEERHTDTQY
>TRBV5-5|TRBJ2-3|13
ASSLGQGETDTQY
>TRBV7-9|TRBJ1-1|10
ASSSQTVEAF
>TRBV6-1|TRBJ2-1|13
ASSQTLLAYNEQF
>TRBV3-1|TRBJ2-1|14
ASSEEGGGAFNEQF
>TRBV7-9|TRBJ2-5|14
ASSVLRDRSQETQY
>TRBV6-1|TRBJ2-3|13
ASSRGQGVEDTQY
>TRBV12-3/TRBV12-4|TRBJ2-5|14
ASSLDSWTSKETQY
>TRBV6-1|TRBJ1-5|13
ASSSEDRAGQPQH
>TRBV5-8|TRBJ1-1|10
ASSRDGLGAF
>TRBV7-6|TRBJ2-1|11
ASSLVARGWQF
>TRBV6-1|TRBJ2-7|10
ATVPPVYEQY
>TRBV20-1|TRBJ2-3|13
SARDRTGGHGTQY
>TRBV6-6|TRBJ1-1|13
ASSYSEGGGTEAF
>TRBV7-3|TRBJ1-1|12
ASSLTGTTDEAF
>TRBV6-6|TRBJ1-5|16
ASSYREGGLYSNQPQH
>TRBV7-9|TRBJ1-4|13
ASSPPGAGNEKLF
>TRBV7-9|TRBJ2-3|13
ASTIPSGGSDTQY
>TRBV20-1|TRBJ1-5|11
SARYNSNQPQH
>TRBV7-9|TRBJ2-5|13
ASSLERGGLETQY
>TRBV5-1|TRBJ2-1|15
ASSLASGPSGGNEQF
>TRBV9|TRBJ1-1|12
ASSPRSRVTEAF